Listed below are T cell receptor beta chains from one sample, sequenced in a study of shared clonotypes between healthy human individuals. This table comes from immunoSEQ multiplex PCR, and its TCRdb copy is limited to in-frame clones, with some not included. The sample carries about 470,000 clones, around 79% recorded once. Specimen: PBMCs. The receptors originated from a middle-aged woman in good health. Some clones in this sample may be carry-over from other donors' samples. CDR3s include the opening cysteine and the closing phenylalanine or tryptophan. D genes are given only for firm matches.

v_gene,d_gene,j_gene,CDR3aa
TRBV18,-,TRBJ2-5,CASSYGYQETQYF
TRBV5-1,TRBD1,TRBJ1-5,CASSSGTGNQPQHF
TRBV30,-,TRBJ2-5,CAWSVRGLQETQYF
TRBV12-5,-,TRBJ2-5,CASGPRETQYF
TRBV18,-,TRBJ1-1,CASSLDSSEAFF
TRBV28,-,TRBJ2-1,CASSPMTWGGGFYEQFF
TRBV7-6,-,TRBJ2-7,CASSPGAEGNEQYF
TRBV29-1,-,TRBJ2-1,CSVRAGYNEQFF
TRBV19,TRBD1,TRBJ1-6,CASSSGQGVSPLHF
TRBV6-1,TRBD1,TRBJ2-5,CASSDIQGRYQETQYF
TRBV7-3,-,TRBJ2-6,CASSKRVSGANVLTF
TRBV4-2,TRBD1,TRBJ2-7,CASSQGRRAGQAPYEQYF
TRBV5-4,-,TRBJ1-2,CASSPPGYGYTF
TRBV7-9,-,TRBJ1-1,CASSLAPGEKGTEAFF
TRBV19,TRBD1,TRBJ1-2,CASSVGTGNGYTF
TRBV2,TRBD2,TRBJ2-3,CASGRGRSDTQYF
TRBV7-2,-,TRBJ1-1,CASSNGVTEAFF
TRBV6-5,-,TRBJ2-5,CASSPQGQGEETQYF
TRBV28,-,TRBJ2-2,CASSPRARSGELFF
TRBV15,-,TRBJ2-7,CATSREGTYEQYF
TRBV4-1,-,TRBJ1-1,CASSQFVGGFTEAFF
TRBV5-4,TRBD1,TRBJ1-2,CASSSGQGHGYTF
TRBV4-1,TRBD1,TRBJ2-5,CASSPQAGTGMYQETQYF
TRBV11-2,TRBD1,TRBJ1-4,CASSPRQGTNEKLFF
TRBV18,-,TRBJ1-2,CASSATDGDYGYTF
TRBV7-9,-,TRBJ2-2,CASSFTTSSGELFF
TRBV6-6,-,TRBJ1-5,CASSATENQPQHF
TRBV6-6,TRBD1,TRBJ1-1,CASSYRDPGQGTEAFF
TRBV11-2,-,TRBJ1-2,CASSPIPNYGYTF
TRBV6-4,-,TRBJ2-2,CASREQDNTGELFF
TRBV11-3,-,TRBJ2-1,CASSHPGTLGNEQFF
TRBV6-6,-,TRBJ2-1,CASLLDSSYNEQFF
TRBV19,TRBD2,TRBJ2-2,CASSSGSSNTGELFF
TRBV27,TRBD2,TRBJ2-2,CASSLLAGVKAGELFF
TRBV15,TRBD1,TRBJ1-4,CATSGLRGPNEKLFF
TRBV30,-,TRBJ2-1,CAWSVPPSLEQFF
TRBV29-1,TRBD1,TRBJ2-5,CSVKGLTGPGLPGTPQETQYF
TRBV7-3,-,TRBJ1-1,CASSSHANTEAFF
TRBV7-9,-,TRBJ1-1,CASSLLQGQTEAFF
TRBV6-6,-,TRBJ1-1,CASIQGDNTEAFF
TRBV5-1,TRBD1,TRBJ1-6,CASSPGQANSPLHF
TRBV11-2,-,TRBJ2-7,CASSLEHGTSSEQYF
TRBV19,-,TRBJ1-5,CASGSQRDQPQHF
TRBV2,-,TRBJ1-2,CASSPGLQNFRYTF
TRBV7-9,-,TRBJ1-4,CASSPGSEKLFF
TRBV7-3,-,TRBJ1-1,CASSPGGGTRAFF
TRBV7-8,-,TRBJ2-1,CASSMDSPNEQFF
TRBV11-2,-,TRBJ1-4,CASSLAAYATNEKLFF
TRBV9,-,TRBJ2-7,CASSTGVQDYEQYF
TRBV4-1,-,TRBJ2-1,CASSQDSRVYNEQFF
TRBV11-3,TRBD2,TRBJ2-1,CASSSGGGPGEQFF
TRBV5-1,-,TRBJ1-5,CASSLAGGLNQPQHF
TRBV10-3,TRBD2,TRBJ2-7,CAIRDSGTKSYEQYF
TRBV19,TRBD2,TRBJ2-1,CASSIWTSVEQFF